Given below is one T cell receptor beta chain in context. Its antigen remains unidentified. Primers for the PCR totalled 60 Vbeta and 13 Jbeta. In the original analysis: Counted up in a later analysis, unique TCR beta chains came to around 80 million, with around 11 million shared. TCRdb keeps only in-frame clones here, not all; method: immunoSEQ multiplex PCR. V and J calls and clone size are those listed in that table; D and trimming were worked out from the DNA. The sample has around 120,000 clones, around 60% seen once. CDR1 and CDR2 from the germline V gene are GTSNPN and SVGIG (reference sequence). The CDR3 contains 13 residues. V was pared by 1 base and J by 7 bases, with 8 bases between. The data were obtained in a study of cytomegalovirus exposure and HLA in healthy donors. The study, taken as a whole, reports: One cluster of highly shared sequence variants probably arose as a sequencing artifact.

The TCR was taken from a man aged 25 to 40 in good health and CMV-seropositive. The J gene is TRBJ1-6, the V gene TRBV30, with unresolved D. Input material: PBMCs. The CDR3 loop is CAWSDIWNSPLHF. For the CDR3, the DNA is TGTGCCTGGAGTGACATATGGAATTCACCCCTCCACTTT. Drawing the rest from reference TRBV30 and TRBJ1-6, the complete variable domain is SQTIHQWPATLVQPVGSPLSLECTVEGTSNPNLYWYRQAAGRGLQLLFYSVGIGQISSEVPQNLSASRPQDRQFILSSKKLLLSDSGFYLCAWSDIWNSPLHFGNGTRLTVT.